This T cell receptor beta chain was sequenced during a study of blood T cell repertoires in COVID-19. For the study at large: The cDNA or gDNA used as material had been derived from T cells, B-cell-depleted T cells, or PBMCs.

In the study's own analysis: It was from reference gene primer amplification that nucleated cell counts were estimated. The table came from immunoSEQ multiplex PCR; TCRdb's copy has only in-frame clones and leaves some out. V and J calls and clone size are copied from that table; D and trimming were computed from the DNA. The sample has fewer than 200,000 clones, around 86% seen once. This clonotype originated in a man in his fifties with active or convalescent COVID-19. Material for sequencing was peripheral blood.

In DNA form, the CDR3 reads TGCGCCAGCAGCCCGGGACTCTCCGGGCCCCAGCATTTT. Its translation: CASSPGLSGPQHF. The V and J genes are TRBV5-1 and TRBJ1-5; D perhaps matches TRBD1 (5 bases). The germline V and J ends were trimmed by 4 bases and 9 bases, with 14 bases remaining between them. The CDR3 is made up of 13 amino acids. Looked up from germline, CDR1 is SGHRS and CDR2 is YFSETQ.